This TCR beta chain was identified in a study of a mutant IDH1 vaccine in newly diagnosed glioma. Study overall: Onset of vaccination occurred 4-6 weeks following radiotherapy alone, or with temozolomide cycles. Sex among treated patients split around 62% male, roughly 38% female; mean age was approximately 38 years. The therapy given earlier, which was standard therapy, consisted of radiotherapy, temozolomide, or both, and most of the patients received both.

Libraries were prepared by immunoSEQ multiplex PCR; TCRdb keeps only in-frame clonotypes and omits some of them. The data hold some 56,000 clones, with roughly 75% observed a single time. After removal of 1 base from V and 7 bases from J, the junction contained 5 bases not matched to a gene. The V gene's germline CDR1 is KGHSH and CDR2 LQKENI. The CDR3 extends over 14 amino acids. To note about this clone: The antigen is unknown.

Indicated time point: week 47, end of study. In every dose of vaccine, 300 ug of mutant IDH1 20-mer peptide was given alongside topical imiquimod. New WHO grade 3 or 4 astrocytomas that were IDH1-mutant and ATRX-lost occurred in the donors. The gene calls are TRBV18 and TRBJ1-2, with 8 bases fitting TRBD1. The receptor was isolated from a man in his fifties with glioma. Source: PBMCs, taken from a glioma patient whose treatment included an IDH1 peptide vaccine. DNA of the CDR3: TGTGCCAGCTCACCACAGACAGGGGACCCTGGCTACACCTTC. This translates into CASSPQTGDPGYTF.